The rows below give T cell receptor beta chains drawn from one sample of a study of T cell responses to AZD1222 COVID-19 vaccine. The repertoire was sequenced with immunoSEQ multiplex PCR; TCRdb's copy has only in-frame clones and lacks some. The repertoire has around 180,000 clones, approximately 94% of them found once; the top ten carry roughly a tenth. The sequencing here drew on peripheral blood, taken on day 0 of AZD1222 vaccination. The receptor set was obtained from an adult in good health. Each CDR3 is given with its conserved first and last residue.

j_call: TRBJ2-3
v_call: TRBV29-1
cdr3_aa: CSVAGTNTDTQYF

j_call: TRBJ2-7
v_call: TRBV19
cdr3_aa: CASRLRGSSYEQYF

j_call: TRBJ1-2
v_call: TRBV5-6
cdr3_aa: CASSFYSGDGYTF

j_call: TRBJ2-5
v_call: TRBV28
cdr3_aa: CASKPRDRYKETQYF

j_call: TRBJ2-7
v_call: TRBV7-2
cdr3_aa: CASSLSPLASYEQYF

j_call: TRBJ2-1
v_call: TRBV9
cdr3_aa: CASSVLGNEQFF

j_call: TRBJ1-2
v_call: TRBV27
cdr3_aa: CASSSFDRGYGYTF

j_call: TRBJ2-2
v_call: TRBV14
cdr3_aa: CASSQERQGLNTGELFF

j_call: TRBJ1-1
v_call: TRBV7-2
cdr3_aa: CASSLGAATEAFF

j_call: TRBJ2-7
v_call: TRBV18
cdr3_aa: CASTRTGRLEEQYF

j_call: TRBJ1-5
v_call: TRBV6-5
cdr3_aa: CATLDRGRNNQPQHF

j_call: TRBJ1-1
v_call: TRBV28
cdr3_aa: CASRGPSGGFTEAFF

j_call: TRBJ1-4
v_call: TRBV6-5
cdr3_aa: CASSGTGVGKLFF

j_call: TRBJ1-2
v_call: TRBV3-1/TRBV3-2
cdr3_aa: CASSQGTGGYTF

j_call: TRBJ2-1
v_call: TRBV5-8
cdr3_aa: CASRGQGANEQFF

j_call: TRBJ1-4
v_call: TRBV18
cdr3_aa: CASSQGPTNEKLFF

j_call: TRBJ2-2
v_call: TRBV4-3
cdr3_aa: CASSQDLTNTGELFF

j_call: TRBJ1-1
v_call: TRBV3-1/TRBV3-2
cdr3_aa: CASSRGTGVLVNTEAFF

j_call: TRBJ1-2
v_call: TRBV19
cdr3_aa: CASSKLTGRWGGYTF

j_call: TRBJ2-7
v_call: TRBV3-1/TRBV3-2
cdr3_aa: CASSQVSGGGRLGEQYF

j_call: TRBJ1-5
v_call: TRBV5-1
cdr3_aa: CASSSGHSNQPQHF

j_call: TRBJ1-2
v_call: TRBV3-1/TRBV3-2
cdr3_aa: CASSQSQGGGYTF

j_call: TRBJ1-1
v_call: TRBV5-1
cdr3_aa: CASSLHSGRGVEAFF

j_call: TRBJ1-6
v_call: TRBV30
cdr3_aa: CAWSLGQNSPLHF

j_call: TRBJ1-1
v_call: TRBV6-5
cdr3_aa: CASSQWGQGNTEAFF

j_call: TRBJ2-3
v_call: TRBV6-4
cdr3_aa: CASGSTSGGVDTQYF

j_call: TRBJ2-1
v_call: TRBV7-3
cdr3_aa: CASSLNTGLEQFF

j_call: TRBJ2-5
v_call: TRBV25-1
cdr3_aa: CASSDIGYQETQYF